This record looks at one T cell receptor beta chain sequence and its context. Its antigen is unidentified. These data originate in a study of shared clonotypes between healthy human individuals. Study as a whole: Three plates were used per donor for CD4 naive, three for CD4 memory, two for CD8 naive and one for CD8 memory.

Per the original data handling: Junction-only sequences without quality scores were provided by ImmunoSEQ, so filtering was different. The repertoire was sequenced with immunoSEQ multiplex PCR; TCRdb's copy has only in-frame clones and lacks some. V and J calls and clone size follow that table, whereas D and trimming were derived from the DNA. The sample lists about 1.5 million clones, approximately 98% occurring once. Per the germline V gene, CDR1 is SGHTS and CDR2 is YDEGEE. V gave up 4 bases and J gave up 1 base, with 15 bases separating them. This CDR3 comprises 15 residues. Overall study results and limits: Sampling covered blood only; tissue repertoires likely differ.

This TCR was sampled from a man in his thirties or forties in good health. The chain joins TRBV5-8 to TRBJ2-7; perhaps TRBD1 as D (5 bases). Sequencing was done on a sample of naive CD4+ T cells sorted from blood. Subset specified: CD45RA+ positively selected. This chain's CDR3 is CASSPLGKGSYEQYF. The CDR3 coding sequence is TGTGCCAGCAGCCCCCTGGGTAAGGGGTCCTACGAGCAGTACTTC.